This T cell receptor (beta chain) was sequenced in a study of blood T cell repertoires in COVID-19. Study at large: Researchers got acute and convalescent COVID-19 samples from the United States, Italy and Spain.

As processed by the authors: Amplification from reference gene primers served as the basis for estimated nucleated cell counts. Using immunoSEQ multiplex PCR, the repertoire was profiled, and TCRdb retains in-frame clones only, with some absent. The V and J calls and clone size come from that table; D and trimming were worked out from the DNA. The sample lists about 190,000 clones, 65% to 80% occurring once. This clone has more than one count but fewer than ten. Sequenced material: peripheral blood. This TCR was recovered from a woman aged 45-59 years with acute or convalescent COVID-19.

The DNA of the CDR3 is TGTGCCAGCAGTAATCCTACTCTAGGCAGAGTGGGCGAGCAGTACTTC. Protein sequence: CASSNPTLGRVGEQYF. The chain links TRBV28 to TRBJ2-7, with no clear D. Trimming took 5 bases from V and 6 from J, leaving 23 bases between them. CDR1 is MDHEN, CDR2 SYDVKM, per germline. This CDR3 region has 16 residues. Based on the CDR3 plus reference TRBV28 and TRBJ2-7, the full variable domain is DVKVTQSSRYLVKRTGEKVFLECVQDMDHENMFWYRQDPGLGLRLIYFSYDVKMKEKGDIPEGYSVSREKKERFSLILESASTNQTSMYLCASSNPTLGRVGEQYFGPGTRLTVT.